The rows below give T cell receptor beta chains drawn from one sample of a study of cytomegalovirus exposure and HLA in healthy donors. Sequenced by immunoSEQ multiplex PCR; TCRdb stores in-frame clones only, minus some. The table has more than 95,000 clones, around 80% seen once. Sequencing was carried out using PBMCs. These TCRs come from a man aged 50-60 years in good health and CMV-seronegative. CDR3s include the opening cysteine and the closing phenylalanine or tryptophan. Where a row states a size, it is once, few, many or the class of an expanded clone; other rows omit it.

NA	TRBV5-1	CASKTSGGEETQYF
NA	TRBV6-5	CASNPVGGEAFF
NA	TRBV5-1	CASSLSTGNEKLFF
few	TRBV5-1	CASSGGQGLGYGYTF
NA	TRBV28	CASSPGGSGANVLTF
NA	TRBV7-2	CASSLGAGGGYEQYF
NA	TRBV6-5	CASANNRVSGTQYF
NA	TRBV5-1	CASSLAGAVDTQYF
NA	TRBV6-5	CASTSGQGAEGYTF
few	TRBV6-1	CASSEEPLATNEKLFF
NA	TRBV5-1	CASSLTYTSESYNEQFF
NA	TRBV11-3	CASSRGRGDYNEQFF
NA	TRBV6-1	CASSALAGGTTDTQYF
once	TRBV5-4	CASSLAVDRGLSYGYTF
once	TRBV6-1	CASSGKGAYGYTF
few	TRBV16	CASSRGAAGGYTF
NA	TRBV19	CASSPTGSRVETQYF
NA	TRBV7-9	CASSFHRGQETQYF
NA	TRBV7-9	CASSPLMDRGETQYF
NA	TRBV7-9	CASSLASGGWDEQFF
NA	TRBV19	CASSRPSGGQETQYF
NA	TRBV19	CATQGWEGYTF